The 25 T cell receptor beta chains below come from one sample, sequenced in a study of PD-L1 blockade in urothelial cancer. Time point: peripheral blood 6 weeks after treatment start. Produced via immunoSEQ multiplex PCR; TCRdb's table is partial and in-frame only. The sample shows tens of thousands of clones, roughly 84% of them seen only once. The starting material was PBMCs, obtained around atezolizumab (anti-PD-L1) treatment. The receptors here all came from a man aged 50 to 60 with urothelial cancer.

This clone was seen only once. The gene calls are TRBV11-2 and TRBJ2-7; 12 bases are shared with TRBD2. Germline assignment: CDR1 SGHAT and CDR2 FQNNGV. CDR3 length: 17 amino acids. Trimming removed 7 bases from V and 0 bases from J; junction bases left unmatched: 10. The CDR3 protein is CASTRSGLAGISYEQYF. For the CDR3, the DNA is TGTGCCAGCACCCGTTCGGGACTAGCGGGTATCTCCTACGAGCAGTACTTC. The variable domain in full, with the rest retrieved from reference TRBV11-2 and TRBJ2-7, is EAGVAQSPRYKIIEKRQSVAFWCNPISGHATLYWYQQILGQGPKLLIQFQNNGVVDDSQLPKDRFSAERLKGVDSTLKIQPAKLEDSAVYLCASTRSGLAGISYEQYFGPGTRLTVT.

The gene calls are TRBV10-2 and TRBJ2-1; TRBD2 matches at 11 bases. CDR1 and CDR2 (germline): WSHSY, SAAADI. V shed 7 bases and J 7 bases; nucleotides not matched to a gene: 6. The CDR3 is 14 residues long. The CDR3 DNA reads as TGCGCCAGCAAGATAGCGGGAGGGCAAAATGAGCAGTTCTTC. As protein: CASKIAGGQNEQFF.

DNA of the CDR3: TGTGCCAGCAGCGTAGAGACTAGCGGGAGTTGGGTCGAGCAGTACTTC. Its protein is CASSVETSGSWVEQYF. J is TRBJ2-7 and V is TRBV9, with 12 bases lining up with TRBD2. CDR3 length: 16 residues. Trimming cost V 0 bases and J 6 bases; bases outside gene matches: 7. Germline CDR1 is SGDLS and CDR2 is YYNGEE. Combining the CDR3 with reference TRBV9 and TRBJ2-7 gives the whole variable domain DSGVTQTPKHLITATGQRVTLRCSPRSGDLSVYWYQQSLDQGLQFLIQYYNGEERAKGNILERFSAQQFPDLHSELNLSSLELGDSALYFCASSVETSGSWVEQYFGPGTRLTVT.

The chain has TRBV6-1 and TRBJ2-5; the match to TRBD2 covers 11 bases. This CDR3 spans 15 amino acids. V shed 7 bases, J shed 7 bases, and the junction held 11 bases outside the gene matches. The germline gives CDR1 MNHNS, CDR2 SASEGT. CDR3 residues: CASTRVSGGAATQYF. As DNA, the CDR3 is TGTGCCAGCACCAGAGTTAGCGGGGGGGCCGCGACCCAGTACTTC.

The chain couples TRBV6-1 to TRBJ1-2; D remains unclear. The CDR3 length is 11 residues. Trimming pared 6 bases from V and 4 bases from J, leaving 6 bases between. Germline V lookup: CDR1 MNHNS, CDR2 SASEGT. The CDR3 sequence is CASRAGYGYTF. The CDR3 DNA follows: TGTGCCAGCAGGGCAGGCTATGGCTACACCTTC.

This chain's CDR3 is CASSWTGGQGHNEQFF. In DNA form, the CDR3 reads TGTGCCAGCAGCTGGACCGGGGGACAGGGCCACAATGAGCAGTTCTTC. The gene calls are TRBV25-1 and TRBJ2-1; 9 nucleotides agree with TRBD1. V shed 6 bases and J 5 bases; nucleotides not matched to a gene: 11. Germline V gene lookup returns CDR1 MGHDK and CDR2 SYGVNS. The CDR3 consists of 16 residues.

The gene calls are TRBV4-2 and TRBJ2-3, with 7 bases fitting TRBD2. Germline CDR1 reads LGHNA; CDR2 reads YNFKEQ. CDR3 size: 16 residues. Trimming removed 5 bases from V and 1 base from J; junction bases left unmatched: 9. CDR3 loop: CASSSAIAGGTDTQYF. The DNA for the CDR3 is TGTGCCAGCAGCTCCGCGATAGCGGGCGGCACAGATACGCAGTATTTT.

Only a few counts were recorded for this clone. This chain joins TRBV2 and TRBJ1-6; TRBD1 is a possible D gene (5 bases). Looked up from germline, CDR1 is SNHLY and CDR2 is FYNNEI. The CDR3 runs 15 residues. The V end was cut by 2 bases, the J end by 5 bases, with 10 bases between. The CDR3 sequence: CASSERGGDNSPLHF. In nucleotides, the CDR3 is TGTGCCAGCAGTGAACGAGGAGGGGATAATTCACCCCTCCACTTT.

The chain has TRBV2 and TRBJ1-2; 8 bases align to TRBD1. This CDR3 region has 15 residues. After removal of 2 bases from V and 3 bases from J, the junction contained 5 bases not matched to a gene. Germline V gene sequence: CDR1 SNHLY, CDR2 FYNNEI. The CDR3 DNA sequence: TGTGCCAGCAGTGAAAACAGGGGGGATTACTATGGCTACACCTTC. It is translated as CASSENRGDYYGYTF.

CDR3 sequence reads: CASSIDRAGGSQTQYF. In DNA, the CDR3 is TGTGCCAGTAGTATAGATCGGGCAGGGGGCTCGCAGACCCAGTACTTC. V gene TRBV19 combines with J gene TRBJ2-5; TRBD1 matches at 8 bases. Losses at the gene ends were 0 bases for V and 6 bases for J; bases not matched to a gene: 9. Germline V gene lookup returns CDR1 LNHDA and CDR2 SQIVND (reference sequence). The CDR3 has 16 amino acids.

J is TRBJ1-1 and V is TRBV5-4; D is unresolved. This CDR3 has 12 residues. Germline CDR1 and CDR2: SGHNT and YYREEE (reference sequence). Trimming shortened V by 2 bases and J by 4 bases, and 6 bases separated the two germline ends. CDR3 sequence: CASSLEGTEAFF. DNA for the CDR3: TGTGCCAGCAGCTTAGAGGGCACTGAAGCTTTCTTT.

The chain combines TRBV28 with TRBJ2-7; TRBD1 is a possible D gene (6 bases). The germline V and J ends were trimmed by 5 bases and 2 bases, with 19 bases remaining between them. The CDR3 spans 16 residues. CDR1 is MDHEN, CDR2 SYDVKM, per germline. CDR3 nucleotides: TGTGCCAGCAGTCCACCTTTGCTACAGGGCGCCTACGAGCAGTACTTC. It encodes CASSPPLLQGAYEQYF. The full variable domain, its missing parts supplied by reference TRBV28 and TRBJ2-7, is DVKVTQSSRYLVKRTGEKVFLECVQDMDHENMFWYRQDPGLGLRLIYFSYDVKMKEKGDIPEGYSVSREKKERFSLILESASTNQTSMYLCASSPPLLQGAYEQYFGPGTRLTVT.

The genes are TRBV5-1 and TRBJ2-5, with TRBD2 matching over 7 bases. The V gene end was trimmed by 6 bases and the J gene end by 1 base; junction bases not matched to a gene: 9. Germline-derived CDR1 and CDR2 are SGHRS and YFSETQ. This CDR3 is 15 amino acids long. The CDR3 coding sequence is TGCGCCAGCACGGGAAGCGGGGTTCTCCAAGAGACCCAGTACTTC. Protein sequence: CASTGSGVLQETQYF.

The chain recombines TRBV9 with TRBJ2-1; TRBD2 is a possible D gene (5 bases). In germline, CDR1 is SGDLS, CDR2 YYNGEE. The CDR3 loop spans 17 amino acids. Trimming cost V 4 bases and J 1 base, with 18 bases left between them. CDR3 loop: CASSPSGGGLSYNEQFF. CDR3 nucleotide sequence: TGTGCCAGCAGCCCCAGTGGTGGCGGGCTTTCCTACAATGAGCAGTTCTTC.

The chain is built from TRBV6-1 and TRBJ1-3, with 12 positions matching TRBD1. This CDR3 is built from 16 residues. Germline loops: CDR1 MNHNS, CDR2 SASEGT. V gave up 4 bases and J gave up 7 bases; unmatched junction bases: 8. CDR3 sequence: CASSASGTGGINTIYF. CDR3 nucleotide sequence: TGTGCCAGCAGTGCCTCCGGGACAGGGGGCATCAACACCATATATTTT.

V and J are TRBV6-5 and TRBJ2-3; tentatively, D is TRBD1 (7 bases). Between the trimmed V and J ends, which lost 0 bases and 1 base, there was a span of 11 bases. This CDR3 is 16 amino acids long. From germline, CDR1 is MNHEY and CDR2 SVGAGI. The CDR3 protein is CASSYSQGGGTDTQYF. Here the CDR3 DNA reads TGTGCCAGCAGTTACTCCCAGGGGGGTGGCACAGATACGCAGTATTTT.

V and J are TRBV18 and TRBJ2-4; 8 nucleotides match TRBD1. CDR3 length: 15 residues. Germline V gene lookup returns CDR1 KGHSH and CDR2 LQKENI. J was trimmed by 0 bases and V by 8 bases; bases with no gene match: 6. CDR3 residues: CASHTGGLAKNIQYF. As DNA, the CDR3 is TGTGCCAGCCATACAGGGGGTCTAGCCAAAAACATTCAGTACTTC.

The chain employs TRBV7-8 and TRBJ2-6; D is ambiguous. There are 16 residues in the CDR3. The V gene lost 5 bases and the J gene lost 4 bases, with 15 bases spanning the gap. The germline gives CDR1 SGHVS, CDR2 FQNEAQ. CDR3 coding DNA: TGTGCCAGCAGCCCCTCCCCTGGGCCCGGGGCCAACGTCCTGACTTTC. This gives the protein CASSPSPGPGANVLTF.

This clone was counted a few times. The genes are TRBV10-1 and TRBJ2-7; TRBD1 might be the D (5 bases). Germline CDR1 reads WNHNN; CDR2 reads SYGVQD (reference sequence). This CDR3 comprises 14 residues. V shed 3 bases and J shed 3 bases, with 12 bases lying between them. CDR3 nucleotide sequence: TGCGCCAGCAGTGAAGGGGTGGCAGACTACGAGCAGTACTTC. This sequence encodes CASSEGVADYEQYF.

This chain links TRBV4-1 with TRBJ2-1; D uncertain. Germline CDR1 reads MGHRA; CDR2 reads YSYEKL. The CDR3 is made up of 15 amino acids. The ends were cut back, 0 bases at V and 4 bases at J, with 10 bases in the middle. The DNA of the CDR3 is TGCGCCAGCAGCCAAGAGAGGAGCCGATACAATGAGCAGTTCTTC. Encoded protein: CASSQERSRYNEQFF.

The CDR3 region is CASSPTPRGGANVLTF. The CDR3, as DNA: TGTGCCAGCAGTCCGACACCTAGGGGTGGGGCCAACGTCCTGACTTTC. The chain recombines TRBV5-4 with TRBJ2-6; D might be TRBD1 (5 bases). V was clipped by 5 bases and J by 3 bases, with 15 bases between them. The CDR3 totals 16 residues. Germline CDR1 and CDR2: SGHNT and YYREEE (reference sequence).

V gene TRBV28 combines with J gene TRBJ2-7, with TRBD2 matching 15 bases. CDR3 length equals 18 residues. The V gene's germline CDR1 is MDHEN and CDR2 SYDVKM. V was pared by 2 bases and J by 2 bases, with 7 bases of the junction left unmatched. DNA of the CDR3: TGTGCCAGCAGTTTACCGGGACTAGCGGGAGGAAGAGCCTACGAGCAGTACTTC. It is translated as CASSLPGLAGGRAYEQYF. Full variable domain (missing parts from reference TRBV28 and TRBJ2-7): DVKVTQSSRYLVKRTGEKVFLECVQDMDHENMFWYRQDPGLGLRLIYFSYDVKMKEKGDIPEGYSVSREKKERFSLILESASTNQTSMYLCASSLPGLAGGRAYEQYFGPGTRLTVT.

The chain employs TRBV20-1 and TRBJ2-5; D remains ambiguous. Germline loops: CDR1 DFQATT, CDR2 SNEGSKA (reference sequence). Trimming took off 4 bases at V and 2 bases at J, with 5 bases between the two ends. This CDR3 contains 11 residues. This chain's CDR3 is CSANWQETQYF. The CDR3 DNA reads as TGCAGTGCTAACTGGCAAGAGACCCAGTACTTC.

Written as DNA, the CDR3 is TGTGCCAGCAGTTTTAAGGAGCGAGAGCAGTACTTC. This gives the protein CASSFKEREQYF. The chain joins TRBV28 to TRBJ2-7, with D uncertain. V was clipped by 3 bases and J by 7 bases, with 10 bases between them. Looked up from germline, CDR1 is MDHEN and CDR2 is SYDVKM. The CDR3 covers 12 residues. The variable domain in full, with the rest retrieved from reference TRBV28 and TRBJ2-7, is DVKVTQSSRYLVKRTGEKVFLECVQDMDHENMFWYRQDPGLGLRLIYFSYDVKMKEKGDIPEGYSVSREKKERFSLILESASTNQTSMYLCASSFKEREQYFGPGTRLTVT.

This clone was counted between two and nine times. The chain carries TRBV11-1 and TRBJ1-1, with a weak D call TRBD1 (6 bases). This CDR3 region has 15 residues. V was trimmed by 0 bases and J by 3 bases, leaving 11 bases between them. Germline CDR1 is SGHAT and CDR2 is FQDESV (reference sequence). The CDR3 region has the DNA TGTGCCAGCAGCTTAGCACAGGGCAGGGACACTGAAGCTTTCTTT. Protein: CASSLAQGRDTEAFF.